This T cell receptor beta chain appears in the sequencing data of a study of radiotherapy plus CTLA-4 blockade in lung cancer. V lost 6 bases to trimming and J lost 4 bases; unmatched junction nucleotides: 8. CDR3 length equals 14 residues. The table lists this clone with a few counts. No antigen is known for it. Generated by immunoSEQ multiplex PCR, the TCRdb table keeps only in-frame clones and is missing some. This table holds some 15,000 clones, roughly 70% found once. Chemo-refractory metastatic non-small-cell lung cancer patients were treated with focal radiation plus CTLA-4 blockade with ipilimumab. Study-level findings and limits: Reports state that early shifts in blood T cell clones, with interferon-beta, best predicted response.

Sequencing used peripheral blood, obtained from a patient treated with radiotherapy plus ipilimumab. The V and J genes are TRBV6-7 and TRBJ1-2; TRBD1 aligns across 7 bases. TRBV6-7 is an open reading frame whose function is uncertain. This receptor was taken from a human donor with non-small cell lung cancer whose response to radiotherapy plus ipilimumab could not be evaluated. The CDR3 spells CASRADRAPYGYTF. The CDR3 nucleotides are TGTGCCAGCAGAGCCGACAGGGCCCCCTATGGCTACACCTTC.